This T cell receptor (beta chain) was documented in a study of shared T cell receptors in the human thymus. Profiling relied on immunoSEQ multiplex PCR, and the TCRdb table lists in-frame clones only, not all of them. This table holds approximately 660,000 clones, around 87% found once. This clone was detected once. Separately, the same data were catalogued under a study of human thymus T cells. As reported in that work: Serving as donors were healthy Finnish infants, each of whom was having open corrective surgery for congenital heart defects. During corrective heart surgery, resections were taken, and the thymus tissue came from them.

The sequencing input was thymocytes. This receptor was taken from a boy younger than two with a congenital heart defect.

In DNA, the CDR3 is TGTGCCAGCAGTCCAGAAGGGCTAGCGGGGGACAATGAGCAGTTCTTC. It codes for CASSPEGLAGDNEQFF. The chain uses TRBV2 and TRBJ2-1, with 10 bases lining up with TRBD2. This CDR3 is 16 amino acids long. V lost 5 bases and J lost 5; bases outside the gene matches: 9. Germline V gives CDR1 SNHLY, CDR2 FYNNEI. Supplemented by reference TRBV2 and TRBJ2-1, the full variable domain reads EPEVTQTPSHQVTQMGQEVILRCVPISNHLYFYWYRQILGQKVEFLVSFYNNEISEKSEIFDDQFSVERPDGSNFTLKIRSTKLEDSAMYFCASSPEGLAGDNEQFFGPGTRLTVL.